This record looks at one T cell receptor beta chain sequence and its context. This record comes from a study of blood T cell repertoires in COVID-19. In the study overall: The United States, Italy and Spain provided the acute and convalescent COVID-19 samples. T cells, B-cell-depleted T cells, or PBMCs provided the cDNA or gDNA that served as material.

CDR1 is SGHVS, CDR2 FNYEAQ, per germline. This CDR3 region has 18 residues. The V gene end was trimmed by 1 base and the J gene end by 5 bases; junction bases not matched to a gene: 11. Per the authors' pipeline: Amplification of reference gene primers provided the estimated nucleated cell counts. Sequencing used immunoSEQ multiplex PCR; TCRdb keeps in-frame clones, though not all of them. V, J and clone size reflect that table, while D and trimming were determined from the DNA. The sample contains 150,000 to 180,000 clones, roughly nine tenths of which appear only once. This TCR was recovered from a man aged 50 to 60 with acute or convalescent COVID-19. The sample was peripheral blood. The J gene is TRBJ2-2, the V gene TRBV7-6; TRBD2 matches 9 bases. CDR3 in amino acids: CASSLGLADPRGTGELFF. In nucleotides, the CDR3 is TGTGCCAGCAGCTTAGGACTAGCGGACCCTAGGGGTACCGGGGAGCTGTTTTTT.